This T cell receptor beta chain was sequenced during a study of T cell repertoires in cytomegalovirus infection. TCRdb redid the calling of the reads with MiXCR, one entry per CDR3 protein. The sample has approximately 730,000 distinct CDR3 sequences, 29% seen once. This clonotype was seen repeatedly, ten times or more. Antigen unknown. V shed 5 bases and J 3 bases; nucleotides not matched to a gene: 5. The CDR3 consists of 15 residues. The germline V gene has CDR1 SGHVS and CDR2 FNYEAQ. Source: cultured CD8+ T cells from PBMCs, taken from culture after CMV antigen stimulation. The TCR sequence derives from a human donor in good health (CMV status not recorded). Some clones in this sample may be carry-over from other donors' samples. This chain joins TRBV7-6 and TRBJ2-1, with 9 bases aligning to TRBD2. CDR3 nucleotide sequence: TGTGCCAGCAGCCCCCGACTAGCGGACTACAATGAGCAGTTCTTC. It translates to CASSPRLADYNEQFF.